This T cell receptor (beta chain) was identified in a study of CD4 T cells in relation to SARS-CoV-2 and coronaviruses. As for the study in general: ViraFEST: approximately 10-day antigen culture of PBMCs, then TCR beta CDR3 sequencing. No peptide or an HIV-1 Nef peptide pool served as negative control.

Before the COVID-19 pandemic, during about 2010-2018, CD4+ T cells were taken from unexposed donors. Isolation of CD4+ T cells took place after nine to ten days in culture. Testing used SARS-CoV-2 S/N and four cold-coronavirus spikes on unexposed-donor CD4+ T cells, cells permitting. Overall study results and limits: No donor gave both pre-pandemic and post-infection samples.

This table comes from immunoSEQ multiplex PCR, and its TCRdb copy is limited to in-frame clones, with some not included. The sample carries roughly 15,000 clones, roughly 82% recorded once. The V gene lost 6 bases and the J gene lost 3 bases, with 9 bases spanning the gap. From germline, CDR1 is DFQATT and CDR2 SNEGSKA (reference sequence). The CDR3 has 11 residues. On this clone: Antigen specificity is unknown.

This clonotype was obtained from a human donor in good health. Sequencing input: CD4+ T cells from PBMCs, cultured in vitro. This chain joins TRBV20-1 and TRBJ2-7, with a tentative D call TRBD2 (5 bases). This CDR3 is CSASDYYEQYF. The CDR3, as DNA: TGCAGTGCATCCGACTACTACGAGCAGTACTTC.